This TCR beta chain originates from a study of blood T cell repertoires in COVID-19. Study context: Specimens from acute and convalescent COVID-19 originated in the United States, Italy and Spain. T cells, B-cell-depleted T cells, or PBMCs provided the cDNA or gDNA that served as material.

The germline gives CDR1 GTSNPN, CDR2 SVGIG (reference sequence). V trimming: 2 bases; J trimming: 4 bases; junction bases outside the gene matches: 11. This CDR3 is 15 amino acids long. Enrollment of patients from Seattle took place during active infection, with longitudinal follow-up. This clone was picked up a small number of times. The authors' processing: Cell counts per sample came from amplifying reference gene primers. The table came from immunoSEQ multiplex PCR; TCRdb's copy has only in-frame clones and leaves some out. V and J calls and clone size are those listed in that table; D and trimming were worked out from the DNA. The sample has fewer than 300,000 clones; 70% to 85% are singletons.

The specimen was peripheral blood. The rearrangement links TRBV30 to TRBJ2-7; 7 nucleotides align to TRBD1. This TCR derives from a human donor with COVID-19, enrolled during active disease. The donor label of this sample is uncertain. CDR3 DNA sequence: TGTGCCTGGAGTAAGGGGGACAGTTTTCGGTACGAGCAGTACTTC. The encoded protein is CAWSKGDSFRYEQYF. The full variable domain, with the rest looked up from reference TRBV30 and TRBJ2-7, is SQTIHQWPATLVQPVGSPLSLECTVEGTSNPNLYWYRQAAGRGLQLLFYSVGIGQISSEVPQNLSASRPQDRQFILSSKKLLLSDSGFYLCAWSKGDSFRYEQYFGPGTRLTVT.